Described below is a single T cell receptor (beta chain) sequence and its context. Its antigen is as yet unknown. This sample was taken from a study of T cell repertoires in cytomegalovirus infection. On the study more broadly: CMV infection plus the matching HLA type was flagged by public TCR beta signatures.

TCRdb reprocessed the reads via MiXCR and lists one record per CDR3 protein. Of about 770,000 distinct CDR3 sequences listed, roughly 28% were seen once; the top ten hold approximately 14%. Material: cultured CD8+ T cells from PBMCs, obtained from culture after CMV antigen stimulation. The TCR comes from a human donor in good health (CMV status not recorded). Some clones in this sample may be carry-over from other donors' samples.

CDR3 loop: CASSLAYSSPTNEKLFF. The CDR3 DNA is TGCGCCAGCAGCTTGGCCTACAGCTCTCCAACTAATGAAAAACTGTTTTTT. The chain couples TRBV5-1 to TRBJ1-4; unclear D gene. The CDR3 sequence is 17 residues long. CDR1 is SGHRS and CDR2 is YFSETQ in the germline V gene. V lost 0 bases and J lost 0, with 12 bases in between.